This T cell receptor beta chain was obtained from a study of blood T cell repertoires in COVID-19. Study-wide context: Acute-phase and convalescent COVID-19 samples originated in the United States, Italy and Spain. PBMCs, B-cell-depleted T cells, or T cells provided the cDNA or gDNA that made up the material.

Between the trimmed V and J ends, which lost 4 bases and 1 base, there was a span of 10 bases. Germline CDR1 and CDR2: SQVTM and ANQGSEA. This CDR3 comprises 13 residues. Per the original data handling: Scientists estimated how many nucleated cells there were by amplifying reference gene primers. The table came from immunoSEQ multiplex PCR; TCRdb's copy has only in-frame clones and leaves some out. V, J and clone size reflect that table, while D and trimming were determined from the DNA. The data contain over 45,000 clones, about nine tenths of them singletons. V gene TRBV29-1 combines with J gene TRBJ1-1; D call uncertain. Sequencing input: peripheral blood. This clonotype originated in a woman aged 55 to 70 with active COVID-19. DNA of the CDR3: TGCAGCGTTGTCAGGTCCACGAACACTGAAGCTTTCTTT. Encoded protein: CSVVRSTNTEAFF.